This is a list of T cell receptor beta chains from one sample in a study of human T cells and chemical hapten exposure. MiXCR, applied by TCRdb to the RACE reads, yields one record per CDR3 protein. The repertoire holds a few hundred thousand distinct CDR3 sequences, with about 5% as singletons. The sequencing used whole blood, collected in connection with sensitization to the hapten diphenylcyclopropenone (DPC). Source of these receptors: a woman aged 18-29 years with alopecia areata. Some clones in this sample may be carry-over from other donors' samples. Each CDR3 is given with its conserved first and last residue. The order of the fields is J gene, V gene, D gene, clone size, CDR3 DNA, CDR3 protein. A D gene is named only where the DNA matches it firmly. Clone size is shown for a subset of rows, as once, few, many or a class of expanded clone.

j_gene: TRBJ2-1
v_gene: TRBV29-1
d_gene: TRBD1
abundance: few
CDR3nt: TGCAGCTCCTCGGTAGGGACAGGGGAACACAATGAGCAGTTCTTC
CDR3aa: CSSSVGTGEHNEQFF

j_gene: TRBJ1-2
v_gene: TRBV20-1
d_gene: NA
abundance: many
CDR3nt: TGCAGTGCTAGAGGGTCAGGGAGGGGCTACACCTTC
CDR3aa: CSARGSGRGYTF

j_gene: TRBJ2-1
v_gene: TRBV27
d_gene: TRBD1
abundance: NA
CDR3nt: TGTGCCAGCAGTAGAGAGCAGGGGGACTACAATGAGCAGTTCTTC
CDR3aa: CASSREQGDYNEQFF

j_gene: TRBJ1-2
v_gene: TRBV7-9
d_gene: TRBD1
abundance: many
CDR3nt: TGTGCCAGCAGCAACACTCGACAGGGAACTAACTATGGCTACACCTTC
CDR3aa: CASSNTRQGTNYGYTF

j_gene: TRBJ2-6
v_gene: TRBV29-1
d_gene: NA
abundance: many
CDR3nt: TGCAGCGTTGCATGGGCAGGGACCAGCTCTGGGGCCAACGTCCTGACTTTC
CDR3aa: CSVAWAGTSSGANVLTF

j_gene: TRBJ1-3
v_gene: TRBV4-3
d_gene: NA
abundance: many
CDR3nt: TGCGCCAGCAGCCAAGAAGGGCCGGGGGTCGGTGGAAACACCATATATTTT
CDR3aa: CASSQEGPGVGGNTIYF

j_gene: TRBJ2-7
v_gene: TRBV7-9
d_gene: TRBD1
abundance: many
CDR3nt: TGTGCCAGCAGTACTACTCAGACAGGGGGCCTCTACGAGCAGTACTTC
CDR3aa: CASSTTQTGGLYEQYF

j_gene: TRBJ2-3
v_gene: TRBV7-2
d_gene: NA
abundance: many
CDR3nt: TGTGCCAGCAGCCAGAGAGAGGGCCGCACAGATACGCAGTATTTT
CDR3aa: CASSQREGRTDTQYF

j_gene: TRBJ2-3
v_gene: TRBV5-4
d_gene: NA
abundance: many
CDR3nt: TGTGCCAGCAGCTTGGGGCTGACAGCCGAATCCCTCACAGATACGCAGTATTTT
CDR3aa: CASSLGLTAESLTDTQYF

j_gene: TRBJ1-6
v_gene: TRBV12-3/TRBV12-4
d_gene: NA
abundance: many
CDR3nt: TGTGCCAGCAGTTTTAGGGGGATTGGTTCACCCCTCCACTTT
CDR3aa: CASSFRGIGSPLHF

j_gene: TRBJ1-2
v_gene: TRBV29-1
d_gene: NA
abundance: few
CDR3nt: TGCAGCGTTGAAGATTCGAAAAGAGATGGCTACACCTTC
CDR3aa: CSVEDSKRDGYTF

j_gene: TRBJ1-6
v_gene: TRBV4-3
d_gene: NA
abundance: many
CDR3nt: TGCGCCAGCAGCCAACAGGAAAACTATAATTCACCCCTCCACTTT
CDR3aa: CASSQQENYNSPLHF

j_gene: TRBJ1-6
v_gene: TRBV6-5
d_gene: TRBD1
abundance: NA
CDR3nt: TGTGCCAGCAGTTACCAGGGGGTTAGTTCACCCCTCCACTTT
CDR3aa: CASSYQGVSSPLHF

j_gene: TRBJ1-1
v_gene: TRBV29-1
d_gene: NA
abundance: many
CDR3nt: TGCAGCGTTGCCAACATGAACACTGAAGCTTTCTTT
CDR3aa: CSVANMNTEAFF

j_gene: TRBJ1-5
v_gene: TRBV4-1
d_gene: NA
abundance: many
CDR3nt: TGCGCCAGCAGCCAAGGCGAGTTTTTGGAGCCCCAGCATTTT
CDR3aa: CASSQGEFLEPQHF

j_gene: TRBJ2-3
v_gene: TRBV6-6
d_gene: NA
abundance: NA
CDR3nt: TGTGCCAGCAGTCCCGTCCGGCCGGGGGCAGATACGCAGTATTTT
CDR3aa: CASSPVRPGADTQYF

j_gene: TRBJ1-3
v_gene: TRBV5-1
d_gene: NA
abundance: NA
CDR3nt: TGCGCCAGCAGCTTGGTGGCAGGGGCAGGAAACACCATATATTTT
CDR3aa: CASSLVAGAGNTIYF

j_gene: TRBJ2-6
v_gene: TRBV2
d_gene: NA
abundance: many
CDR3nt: TGTGCCAGCAGCGGACAGTCTGGGGCCAACGTCCTGACTTTC
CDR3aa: CASSGQSGANVLTF

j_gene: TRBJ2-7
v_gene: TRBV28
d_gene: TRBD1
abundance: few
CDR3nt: TGTGCCAGCAGTTCCCGTAGGACAGGGGTTTACGAGCAGTACTTC
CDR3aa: CASSSRRTGVYEQYF

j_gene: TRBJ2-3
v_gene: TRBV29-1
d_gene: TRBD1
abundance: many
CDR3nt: TGCAGCGTTGAAGTGGGACAGGCCCTCGGTTTTTATTTT
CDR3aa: CSVEVGQALGFYF

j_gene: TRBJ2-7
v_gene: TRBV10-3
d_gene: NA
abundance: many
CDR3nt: TGTGCCATCAGTGAGTACGGTACTCACTACGAGCAGTACTTC
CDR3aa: CAISEYGTHYEQYF

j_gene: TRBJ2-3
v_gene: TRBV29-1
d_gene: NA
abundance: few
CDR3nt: TGCAGCGTTGACCAAGATACGCAGTATTTT
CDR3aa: CSVDQDTQYF

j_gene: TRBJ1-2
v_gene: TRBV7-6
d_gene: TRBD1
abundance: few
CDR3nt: TGTGCCAGCCCTGAGAAGGGGGGGGACAGAAATGGCTACACCTTC
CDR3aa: CASPEKGGDRNGYTF

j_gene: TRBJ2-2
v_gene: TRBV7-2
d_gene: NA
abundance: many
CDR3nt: TGTGCCAGCAGCTTATTGGCAGGGGACACCGGGGAGCTGTTTTTT
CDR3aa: CASSLLAGDTGELFF

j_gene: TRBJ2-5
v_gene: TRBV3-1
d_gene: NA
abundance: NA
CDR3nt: TGTGCCAGCAGCCCAAAGACAGGCCAAGAGACCCAGTACTTC
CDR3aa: CASSPKTGQETQYF

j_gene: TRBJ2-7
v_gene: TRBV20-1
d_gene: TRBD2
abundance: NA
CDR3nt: TGCAGTGCTCCCCTTCCGGGGGGGGGTCTCTACGAGCAGTACTTC
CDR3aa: CSAPLPGGGLYEQYF

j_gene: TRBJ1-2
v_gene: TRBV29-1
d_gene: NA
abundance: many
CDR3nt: TGCAGCGTTGACCGGGGGAGGTATGGCTACACCTTC
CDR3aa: CSVDRGRYGYTF

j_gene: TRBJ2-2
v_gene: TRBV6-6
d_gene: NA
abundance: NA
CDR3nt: TGTGCCAGCAGTTACCCCGTGGACGGAACCGGGGAGCTGTTTTTT
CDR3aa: CASSYPVDGTGELFF

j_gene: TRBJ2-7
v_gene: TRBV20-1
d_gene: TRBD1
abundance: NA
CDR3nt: TGCAGTGGCCTGACAGGGGACTACGAGCAGTACTTC
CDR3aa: CSGLTGDYEQYF

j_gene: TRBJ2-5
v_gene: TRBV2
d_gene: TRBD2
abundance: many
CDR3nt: TGTGCCAGCAGGACTAGCGGGGTATGGACAGAGACCCAGTACTTC
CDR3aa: CASRTSGVWTETQYF

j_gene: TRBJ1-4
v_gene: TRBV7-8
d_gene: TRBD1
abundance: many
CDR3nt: TGTGCCAGCAAGTTTAGGGGACAGGTTAATGAAAAACTGTTTTTT
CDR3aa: CASKFRGQVNEKLFF

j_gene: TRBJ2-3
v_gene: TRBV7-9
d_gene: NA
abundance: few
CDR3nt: TGTGCCAGCAGCTCATCGCAGTATTTT
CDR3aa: CASSSSQYF

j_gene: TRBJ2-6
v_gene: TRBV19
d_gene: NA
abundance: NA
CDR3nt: TGTGCCAGTAGTACAGACGGGAGCTCTGGGGCCAACGTCCTGACTTTC
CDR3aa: CASSTDGSSGANVLTF

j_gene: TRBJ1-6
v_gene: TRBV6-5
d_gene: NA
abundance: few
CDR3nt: TGTGCCAGCAGTTACCAGCCGGCACCGAATTCACCCCTCCACTTT
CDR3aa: CASSYQPAPNSPLHF

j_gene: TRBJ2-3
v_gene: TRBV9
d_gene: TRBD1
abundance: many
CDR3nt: TGTGCCAGCAGCTCCCTTGACAGGGGGCAGGATACGCAGTATTTT
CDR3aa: CASSSLDRGQDTQYF

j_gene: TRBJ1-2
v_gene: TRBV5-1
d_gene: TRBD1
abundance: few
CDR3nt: TGCGCCAGCAGCTTGGCCAAGACAGGGAGGGAGGACTATGGCTACACCTTC
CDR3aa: CASSLAKTGREDYGYTF

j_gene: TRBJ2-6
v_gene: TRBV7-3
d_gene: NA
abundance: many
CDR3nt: TGTGCCAGCAGAAGTACTGGGGCCAACGTCCTGACTTTC
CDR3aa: CASRSTGANVLTF

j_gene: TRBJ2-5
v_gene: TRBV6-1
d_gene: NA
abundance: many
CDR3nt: TGTGCCAGCACCACGAATTGGGGTGGCAAGACCCAGTACTTC
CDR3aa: CASTTNWGGKTQYF

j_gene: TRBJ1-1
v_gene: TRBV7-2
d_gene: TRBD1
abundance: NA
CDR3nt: TGTGCCAGCAGCTTAGCGTGGCAGGGGGCTAGCACTGAAGCTTTCTTT
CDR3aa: CASSLAWQGASTEAFF

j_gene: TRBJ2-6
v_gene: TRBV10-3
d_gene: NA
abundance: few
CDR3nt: TGTGCCATCAGTGTCGCAGGGGGGGCTGGGGCCAACGTCCTGACTTTC
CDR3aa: CAISVAGGAGANVLTF

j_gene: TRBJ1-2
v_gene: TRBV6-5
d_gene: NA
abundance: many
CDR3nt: TGTGCCAGCAGTTACTCGGGGGCAACTAACTATGGCTACACCTTC
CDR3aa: CASSYSGATNYGYTF

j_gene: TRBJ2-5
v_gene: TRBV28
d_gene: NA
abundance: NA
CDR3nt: TGTGCCAGCAGTCCACAAAGGGGTCTTGGGGTGGAGACCCAGTACTTC
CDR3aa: CASSPQRGLGVETQYF